This T cell receptor beta chain was documented in a study of long-term antiretroviral therapy in people with HIV. Study-level findings and limits: ART adherence, viral resistance and therapy changes were undocumented. Transplant donor controls retained higher diversity, though diversity increased after ART.

The CDR3 contains 18 residues. Germline lookup yields CDR1 SGHNT and CDR2 YYREEE (reference sequence). V was cut by 3 bases and J by 0 bases, with 20 bases left in between. The authors ran the immunoSEQ assay, v3.0, at survey level. Sequencing aimed at roughly 35,000-50,000 T-cell genomes per sample. Assay: immunoSEQ multiplex PCR; the TCRdb copy retains only in-frame clones and omits some. The profile covers some 40,000 clones, with around 85% appearing a single time and roughly 4% taken by the ten largest. Per donor, a minimum of one pre-ART and a minimum of two post-ART PBMC samples were available. Concerning this clone: The antigen remains undetermined.

The chain carries TRBV5-4 and TRBJ2-3; D assignment may be TRBD1 or TRBD2 (5 bases each). The TCR originated in a woman in her 50s with HIV. Sequences were derived from unsorted PBMCs, sampled 1.2 years after starting antiretroviral therapy. CDR3 DNA: TGTGCCAGCAGCTCCCGGGACGGCGGGCCCCCTAGCACAGATACGCAGTATTTT. This translates into CASSSRDGGPPSTDTQYF.